What follows are 29 T cell receptor beta chains derived from one specimen sequenced in a study of cytomegalovirus exposure and HLA in healthy donors. 60 Vbeta and 13 Jbeta primers were used in PCR. Sequencing used immunoSEQ multiplex PCR; TCRdb keeps in-frame clones, though not all of them. The profile covers about 250,000 clones, with roughly 91% appearing a single time and about 1.5% taken by the ten largest. Material for sequencing was PBMCs. Receptor source: a girl aged 2-10 years in good health and CMV-seronegative.

Here the CDR3 DNA reads TGTGCCAGCAGTGCACAGGGTAGCACCGGGGAGCTGTTTTTT. This codes for CASSAQGSTGELFF. The chain combines TRBV6-4 with TRBJ2-2, with a tentative D call TRBD1 (6 bases). Germline loops: CDR1 MRHNA, CDR2 SNTAGT. The ends were cut back, 4 bases at V and 4 bases at J, with 10 bases in the middle. The CDR3 length is 14 residues.

The count of this clone is one. This chain links TRBV6-1 with TRBJ1-1; D uncertain. Trimming cost V 10 bases and J 8 bases, with 20 bases left between them. Germline CDR1 and CDR2: MNHNS and SASEGT. The CDR3 sequence is 13 residues long. The CDR3 region has the DNA TGTGCCACCGAAACCCAATTGGGCACCGAAGCTTTCTTT. Protein product: CATETQLGTEAFF.

The chain carries TRBV5-1 and TRBJ2-3; 10 positions agree with TRBD1. Per the germline V gene, CDR1 is SGHRS and CDR2 is YFSETQ. J gave up 3 bases and V 4 bases, and 5 bases lay outside the gene matches. This CDR3 contains 15 residues. The CDR3: CASSLGDRGTDTQYF. Here the CDR3 DNA reads TGCGCCAGCAGCCTCGGGGACAGGGGTACAGATACGCAGTATTTT.

The chain combines TRBV25-1 with TRBJ2-7; D is perhaps TRBD2 (6 bases). The CDR3 has 16 amino acids. Trimming removed 3 bases from V and 1 base from J, with 16 bases in between. Per germline, CDR1 MGHDK and CDR2 SYGVNS. The CDR3 loop is CASSEGPGLASYEQYF. The DNA for the CDR3 is TGTGCCAGCAGTGAGGGCCCGGGACTTGCTTCCTACGAGCAGTACTTC.

This chain connects TRBV19 to TRBJ2-3, with 7 bases that match TRBD1. Germline assignment: CDR1 LNHDA and CDR2 SQIVND (reference sequence). This CDR3 spans 16 amino acids. With V trimmed by 9 bases and J by 1 base, 13 bases remained unmatched. The DNA for the CDR3 is TGTGCCAGCATACGGGACAGTACCTCAGGCACAGATACGCAGTATTTT. As protein: CASIRDSTSGTDTQYF.

This chain links TRBV30 with TRBJ1-1; weak D call: TRBD1 (5 bases). The CDR3 runs 12 residues. V lost 5 bases, J lost 1 base, and 8 bases lay in between. Germline V gene lookup returns CDR1 GTSNPN and CDR2 SVGIG (reference sequence). CDR3 residues: CAWGQGNTEAFF. CDR3 nucleotide sequence: TGTGCCTGGGGGCAGGGGAACACTGAAGCTTTCTTT.

The rearrangement links TRBV5-6 to TRBJ2-3; 7 bases align to TRBD2. Germline-derived CDR1 and CDR2 are SGHDT and YYEEEE. Germline trimming cut 2 bases from V and 1 base from J; bases unmatched to any gene: 7. This CDR3 spans 16 amino acids. The CDR3 is CASSFDRGRRTDTQYF. DNA for the CDR3: TGTGCCAGCAGCTTCGACCGCGGGAGACGCACAGATACGCAGTATTTT.

A single count supports this clone. The chain is built from TRBV6-6 and TRBJ1-6, with a tentative D call TRBD1 (6 bases). The length of the CDR3 is 14 residues. Deletions cut 4 bases from V and 7 bases from J, with 11 bases between. In germline, CDR1 is MNHNY, CDR2 SVGAGI (reference sequence). The CDR3 spells CASSSQGINSPLHF. Here the CDR3 DNA reads TGTGCCAGCAGTTCACAGGGAATCAATTCACCCCTCCACTTT.

This clone appeared once. This chain uses TRBV6-5 with TRBJ1-2; TRBD1 might be the D (6 bases). V gave up 5 bases and J gave up 1 base, with 8 bases separating them. CDR3 length equals 13 residues. CDR1 is MNHEY and CDR2 is SVGAGI in the germline V gene. DNA of the CDR3: TGTGCCAGCAGTAGGGGACATAACTATGGCTACACCTTC. Encoded protein: CASSRGHNYGYTF.

The chain combines TRBV2 with TRBJ1-1, with D maybe TRBD1 (5 bases). This CDR3 contains 13 residues. CDR1 is SNHLY, CDR2 FYNNEI, per germline. V was trimmed by 6 bases and J by 7 bases, leaving 15 bases between them. DNA for the CDR3: TGTGCCAGCAGAGTCGGACACCCCCTTGAAGCTTTCTTT. Translated, it gives CASRVGHPLEAFF.

V and J are TRBV7-9 and TRBJ2-7, with a possible D match to TRBD1 (5 bases). CDR1 SEHNR and CDR2 FQNEAQ come from the germline V gene (reference sequence). With 3 bases removed from V and 0 bases from J, the gap between germline ends came to 6 bases. The CDR3 is 13 amino acids. Written as DNA, the CDR3 is TGTGCCAGCAGCTTCAGGGACTCCTACGAGCAGTACTTC. It specifies CASSFRDSYEQYF.

The genes are TRBV9 and TRBJ2-3; D is possibly TRBD2 (6 bases). CDR1 is SGDLS and CDR2 is YYNGEE in the germline V gene. Trimming took 0 bases from V and 1 from J, leaving 15 bases between them. There are 17 residues in the CDR3. The chain's CDR3 is CASSVARDGVGTDTQYF. In nucleotides, the CDR3 is TGTGCCAGCAGCGTAGCGCGGGACGGGGTCGGCACAGATACGCAGTATTTT.

The CDR3 loop reads CASSPLGLAGQNEQFF. The CDR3 DNA reads as TGTGCCAGCAGCCCCCTAGGACTAGCGGGGCAGAATGAGCAGTTCTTC. The chain employs TRBV11-2 and TRBJ2-1; 12 nucleotides match TRBD2. Germline V lookup: CDR1 SGHAT, CDR2 FQNNGV. J was trimmed by 7 bases and V by 5 bases; bases with no gene match: 9. The CDR3 totals 16 residues.

The rearrangement uses TRBV7-7 and TRBJ2-2; 8 nucleotides line up with TRBD1. The length of the CDR3 is 16 residues. Germline values: CDR1 SSHAT, CDR2 FNYEAQ (reference sequence). The V segment lost 5 bases and the J segment 5 bases; nucleotides outside the gene matches: 10. The CDR3, as DNA: TGTGCCAGCAGCCTAAGATGGACAGGGAATACCGGGGAGCTGTTTTTT. It codes for CASSLRWTGNTGELFF. Supplemented by reference TRBV7-7 and TRBJ2-2, the full variable domain reads GAGVSQSPRYKVTKRGQDVTLRCDPISSHATLYWYQQALGQGPEFLTYFNYEAQPDKSGLPSDRFSAERPEGSISTLTIQRTEQRDSAMYRCASSLRWTGNTGELFFGEGSRLTVL.

V usage is TRBV28 and J usage is TRBJ1-2; 7 bases agree with TRBD1. This CDR3 is built from 13 residues. V was clipped by 7 bases and J by 5 bases; unmatched bases: 7. Germline-derived CDR1 and CDR2 are MDHEN and SYDVKM. CDR3 residues: CASNPTGPYGYTF. CDR3 coding DNA: TGTGCCAGCAACCCGACAGGGCCTTATGGCTACACCTTC.

This chain joins TRBV4-2 and TRBJ1-2; 7 bases agree with TRBD1. CDR3 length equals 14 residues. The germline V gene has CDR1 LGHNA and CDR2 YNFKEQ. Trimming took 3 bases from V and 10 from J; bases not matched to a gene: 11. This chain's CDR3 is CASSQGTGQAVYTF. The CDR3 bases are TGTGCCAGCAGCCAGGGAACCGGACAGGCAGTCTACACCTTC.

This clone was seen more than once but under ten times. V gene TRBV7-3 combines with J gene TRBJ2-1, with D possibly being TRBD1 (6 bases). Germline CDR1 reads SGHTA; CDR2 reads FQGTGA. The V end was cut by 4 bases, the J end by 8 bases, with 15 bases between. This CDR3 has 14 amino acids. This CDR3 is CASSSAFNRDEQFF. The CDR3 coding sequence is TGTGCCAGCAGCTCAGCATTTAACAGGGATGAGCAGTTCTTC. Based on the CDR3 plus reference TRBV7-3 and TRBJ2-1, the full variable domain is GAGVSQTPSNKVTEKGKYVELRCDPISGHTALYWYRQSLGQGPEFLIYFQGTGAADDSGLPNDRFFAVRPEGSVSTLKIQRTERGDSAVYLCASSSAFNRDEQFFGPGTRLTVL.

The V and J genes are TRBV30 and TRBJ2-1, with 11 bases fitting TRBD2. CDR1 is GTSNPN, CDR2 SVGIG, per germline (reference sequence). With 7 bases clipped from V and 5 bases from J, the junction kept 10 bases outside the gene matches. CDR3 length: 15 amino acids. The CDR3 DNA follows: TGTGCCTTCCGTAAGGGACTAGCGGCTAACAATGAGCAGTTCTTC. Protein: CAFRKGLAANNEQFF. Full variable domain (missing parts from reference TRBV30 and TRBJ2-1): SQTIHQWPATLVQPVGSPLSLECTVEGTSNPNLYWYRQAAGRGLQLLFYSVGIGQISSEVPQNLSASRPQDRQFILSSKKLLLSDSGFYLCAFRKGLAANNEQFFGPGTRLTVL.

The chain employs TRBV7-8 and TRBJ2-3; D may be TRBD1 (7 bases). V was trimmed by 3 bases and J by 1 base, leaving 14 bases between them. The CDR3 runs 16 residues. CDR1 is SGHVS, CDR2 FQNEAQ, per germline. CDR3 sequence reads: CASSFQGGWGTDTQYF. CDR3 nucleotide sequence: TGTGCCAGCAGCTTCCAGGGGGGCTGGGGCACAGATACGCAGTATTTT.

This clone was recorded only once. This rearrangement joins TRBV7-9 to TRBJ2-6, with 7 bases that match TRBD1. CDR1 and CDR2 from the germline V gene are SEHNR and FQNEAQ (reference sequence). V dropped 1 base and J dropped 2; count of bases not matched to a gene: 5. This CDR3 region has 17 residues. The CDR3 spells CASSLVTTGTGANVLTF. DNA of the CDR3: TGTGCCAGCAGCTTAGTGACGACAGGGACTGGGGCCAACGTCCTGACTTTC.

This clone was detected only a few times. The chain couples TRBV7-9 to TRBJ1-1, with 12 bases identical to TRBD1. Germline lookup yields CDR1 SEHNR and CDR2 FQNEAQ (reference sequence). CDR3 length equals 19 residues. Unmatched junction bases numbered 20, after V lost 5 bases and J lost 7 bases. CDR3 coding DNA: TGTGCCAGCAGCGACGTATCCGGGACAGGGGGCGAATGGGCCTTTGAAGCTTTCTTT. It specifies CASSDVSGTGGEWAFEAFF.

This clone has a single count. CDR3 sequence (DNA): TGTGCCAGCAGCTTGGGACTAGCGGGAGCCCTAGCCAAAAACATTCAGTACTTC. Its translation: CASSLGLAGALAKNIQYF. The chain links TRBV5-4 to TRBJ2-4, with TRBD2 matching 12 bases. Germline CDR1 SGHNT, CDR2 YYREEE (reference sequence). The CDR3 sequence is 18 residues long. V gave up 0 bases and J gave up 0 bases; unmatched junction bases: 4.

J is TRBJ2-5 and V is TRBV7-2; TRBD2 aligns across 8 bases. CDR3 length: 15 residues. The V and J ends lost 6 bases and 5 bases, in that order; junction bases with no gene match: 11. CDR1 is SGHTA, CDR2 FQGNSA, per germline. The CDR3 nucleotides are TGTGCCAGCAGGATGAAAGCGGGAGTCAGGGAGACCCAGTACTTC. Translation gives CASRMKAGVRETQYF.

The V and J genes are TRBV5-1 and TRBJ2-1, with 8 bases identical to TRBD2. This CDR3 contains 15 residues. Per germline, CDR1 SGHRS and CDR2 YFSETQ. V lost 4 bases, J lost 3 bases, and 6 bases stayed unmatched. In nucleotides, the CDR3 is TGCGCCAGCAGCCCACGGGAGGGGGGCTACAATGAGCAGTTCTTC. As protein: CASSPREGGYNEQFF.

The V and J genes are TRBV4-1 and TRBJ2-7; the match to TRBD2 covers 8 bases. J was trimmed by 4 bases and V by 0 bases; bases with no gene match: 2. The CDR3 is made up of 14 amino acids. CDR1 is MGHRA and CDR2 is YSYEKL in the germline V gene. CDR3 sequence (DNA): TGCGCCAGCAGCCAAGAGGGGACTAGTTACGAGCAGTACTTC. Its translation is CASSQEGTSYEQYF.

The chain couples TRBV7-6 to TRBJ1-1, with D perhaps matching TRBD1 (5 bases). CDR3 length equals 14 residues. The germline V and J ends were trimmed by 2 bases and 4 bases, with 11 bases remaining between them. Germline lookup yields CDR1 SGHVS and CDR2 FNYEAQ. In nucleotides, the CDR3 is TGTGCCAGCAGCTTAAGGGCCGGGGGCACTGAAGCTTTCTTT. This translates into CASSLRAGGTEAFF.

The gene calls are TRBV5-6 and TRBJ1-1, with D unclear. Trimming left V 3 bases short and J 3 bases short, with 9 bases between. The germline gives CDR1 SGHDT, CDR2 YYEEEE. This CDR3 has 13 amino acids. The DNA for the CDR3 is TGTGCCAGCAGCTACAGCGGGGACACTGAAGCTTTCTTT. It translates to CASSYSGDTEAFF. The full variable domain, in which reference TRBV5-6 and TRBJ1-1 provide the parts outside the CDR3, is DAGVTQSPTHLIKTRGQQVTLRCSPKSGHDTVSWYQQALGQGPQFIFQYYEEEERQRGNFPDRFSGHQFPNYSSELNVNALLLGDSALYLCASSYSGDTEAFFGQGTRLTVV.

The chain joins TRBV2 to TRBJ2-4; maybe TRBD1 (6 bases). Trimming removed 6 bases from V and 0 bases from J, with 12 bases in between. Germline CDR1 and CDR2: SNHLY and FYNNEI. This CDR3 is built from 15 residues. This CDR3 reads CASSRTVLAKNIQYF. CDR3 in DNA: TGTGCCAGCAGCAGGACAGTCCTAGCCAAAAACATTCAGTACTTC.

This chain joins TRBV9 and TRBJ2-3; 13 bases fit TRBD2. This CDR3 region has 16 residues. With 1 base clipped from V and 4 bases from J, the junction kept 3 bases outside the gene matches. Germline V CDR1 and CDR2: SGDLS, YYNGEE. CDR3 loop: CASSVTSGGAADTQYF. CDR3 coding DNA: TGTGCCAGCAGCGTAACTAGCGGGGGGGCCGCAGATACGCAGTATTTT.